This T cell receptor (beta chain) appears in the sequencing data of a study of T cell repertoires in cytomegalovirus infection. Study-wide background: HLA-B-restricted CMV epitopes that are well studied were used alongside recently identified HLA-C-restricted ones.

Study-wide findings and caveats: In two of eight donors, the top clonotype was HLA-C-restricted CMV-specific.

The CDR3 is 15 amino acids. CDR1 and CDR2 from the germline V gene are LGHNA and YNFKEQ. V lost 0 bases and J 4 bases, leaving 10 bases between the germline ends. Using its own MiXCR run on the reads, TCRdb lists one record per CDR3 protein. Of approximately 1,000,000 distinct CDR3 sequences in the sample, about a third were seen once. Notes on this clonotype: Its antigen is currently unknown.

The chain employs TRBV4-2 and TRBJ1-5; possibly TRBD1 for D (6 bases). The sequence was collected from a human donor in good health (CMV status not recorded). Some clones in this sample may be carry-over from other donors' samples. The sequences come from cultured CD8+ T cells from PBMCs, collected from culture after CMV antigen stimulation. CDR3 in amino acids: CASSQDMGANQPQHF. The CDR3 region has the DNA TGTGCCAGCAGCCAAGATATGGGGGCTAATCAGCCCCAGCATTTT.